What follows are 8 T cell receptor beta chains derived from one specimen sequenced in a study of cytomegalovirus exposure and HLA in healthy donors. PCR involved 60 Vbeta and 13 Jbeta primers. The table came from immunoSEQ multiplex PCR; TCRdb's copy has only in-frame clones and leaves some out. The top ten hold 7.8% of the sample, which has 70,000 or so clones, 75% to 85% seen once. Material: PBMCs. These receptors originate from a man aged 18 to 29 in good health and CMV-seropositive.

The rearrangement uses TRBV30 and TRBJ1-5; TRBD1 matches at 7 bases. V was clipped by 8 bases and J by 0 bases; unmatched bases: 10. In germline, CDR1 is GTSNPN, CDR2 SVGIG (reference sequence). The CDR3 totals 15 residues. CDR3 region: CAAMTGTLSNQPQHF. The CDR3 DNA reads TGTGCCGCCATGACAGGGACCCTTAGCAATCAGCCCCAGCATTTT. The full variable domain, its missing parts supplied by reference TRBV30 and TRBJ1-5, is SQTIHQWPATLVQPVGSPLSLECTVEGTSNPNLYWYRQAAGRGLQLLFYSVGIGQISSEVPQNLSASRPQDRQFILSSKKLLLSDSGFYLCAAMTGTLSNQPQHFGDGTRLSIL.

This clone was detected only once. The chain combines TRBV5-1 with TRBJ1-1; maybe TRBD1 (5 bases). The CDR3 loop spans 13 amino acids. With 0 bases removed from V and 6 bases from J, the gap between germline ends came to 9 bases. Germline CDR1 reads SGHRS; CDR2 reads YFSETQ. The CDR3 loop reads CASSLAGWSEAFF. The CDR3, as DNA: TGCGCCAGCAGCTTGGCAGGGTGGTCTGAAGCTTTCTTT. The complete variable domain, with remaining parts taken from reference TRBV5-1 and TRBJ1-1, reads KAGVTQTPRYLIKTRGQQVTLSCSPISGHRSVSWYQQTPGQGLQFLFEYFSETQRNKGNFPGRFSGRQFSNSRSEMNVSTLELGDSALYLCASSLAGWSEAFFGQGTRLTVV.

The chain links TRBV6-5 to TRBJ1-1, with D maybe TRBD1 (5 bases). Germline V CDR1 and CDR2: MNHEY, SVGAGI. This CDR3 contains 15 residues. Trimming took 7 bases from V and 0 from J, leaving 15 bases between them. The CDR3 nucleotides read TGTGCCAGCAAAATGGGGGGGACTCTGAACACTGAAGCTTTCTTT. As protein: CASKMGGTLNTEAFF.

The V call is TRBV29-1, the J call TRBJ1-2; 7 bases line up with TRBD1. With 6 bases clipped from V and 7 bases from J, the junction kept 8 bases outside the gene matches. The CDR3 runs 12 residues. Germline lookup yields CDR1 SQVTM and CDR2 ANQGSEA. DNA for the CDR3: TGCAGCGTGACAGGGCCCGGGGCTGGCTACACCTTC. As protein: CSVTGPGAGYTF.

CDR3 loop: CASSEREEVEAFF. CDR3 sequence (DNA): TGTGCCAGCAGTGAAAGGGAGGAAGTTGAAGCTTTCTTT. V is TRBV6-1 and J is TRBJ1-1; D remains ambiguous. V was clipped by 2 bases and J by 7 bases, with 11 bases between them. This CDR3 is built from 13 residues. The germline CDR1 and CDR2 sequences are MNHNS and SASEGT.

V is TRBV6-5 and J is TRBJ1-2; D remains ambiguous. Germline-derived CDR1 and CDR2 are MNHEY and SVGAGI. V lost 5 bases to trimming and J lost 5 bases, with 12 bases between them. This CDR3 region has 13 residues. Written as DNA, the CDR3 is TGTGCCAGCAGTCGGCGCACAGAGTATGGCTACACCTTC. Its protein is CASSRRTEYGYTF.

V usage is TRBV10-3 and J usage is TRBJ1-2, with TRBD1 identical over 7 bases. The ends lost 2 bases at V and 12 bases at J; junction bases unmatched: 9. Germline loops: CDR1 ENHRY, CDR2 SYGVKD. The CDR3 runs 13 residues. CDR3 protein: CAISEPGRGTDTF. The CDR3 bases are TGTGCCATCAGTGAGCCGGGCCGCGGGACAGACACCTTC.

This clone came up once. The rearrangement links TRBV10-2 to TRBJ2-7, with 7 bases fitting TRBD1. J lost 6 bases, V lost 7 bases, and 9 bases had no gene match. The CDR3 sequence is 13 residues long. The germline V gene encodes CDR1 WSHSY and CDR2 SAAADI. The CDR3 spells CASTQDRWGEQYF. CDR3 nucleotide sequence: TGCGCCAGCACCCAGGACAGGTGGGGCGAGCAGTACTTC.